This note documents a single T cell receptor (beta chain) sequence. Its matching antigen is unknown. The data were obtained in a study of cytomegalovirus exposure and HLA in healthy donors. Study at large: An earlier analysis identified 100 million to 130 million unique TCR beta sequences in 170 million or so T cells.

General study findings and limits: Accurate predictions that matched the HLA-A and HLA-B alleles of most subjects were reportedly made from TCR beta sequences.

This CDR3 comprises 15 residues. Per germline, CDR1 MNHEY and CDR2 SMNVEV (reference sequence). With V trimmed by 7 bases and J by 2 bases, 10 bases remained unmatched. PCR was performed using 60 Vbeta and 13 Jbeta primers. Here immunoSEQ multiplex PCR was the method, and the copy in TCRdb shows in-frame clones only, minus some. This sample has about 250,000 clones, with roughly two thirds found just once. This chain connects TRBV27 to TRBJ2-7; 8 nucleotides align to TRBD1. Material for sequencing was PBMCs. This sequence was found in a female donor in good health and CMV-seronegative. The chain's CDR3 is CASTYTGTGTYEQYF. DNA for the CDR3: TGTGCCAGCACTTATACCGGGACAGGAACCTACGAGCAGTACTTC.